This T cell receptor beta chain is drawn from a study of shared clonotypes between healthy human individuals. Study outcomes and limitations: Donor scarcity curtailed the genetic and exposure-history diversity represented herein. Larger estimated richness was generally seen in naive subsets than in memory subsets.

This CDR3 is 15 amino acids long. In germline, CDR1 is SGHNT, CDR2 YYREEE (reference sequence). Germline trimming cut 3 bases from V and 3 bases from J; bases unmatched to any gene: 6. CD45RO-negative, CCR7-selected cells formed the naive CD8 fraction, which excluded terminally differentiated effector memory CD45RA+ cells. About this clone itself: Its cognate antigen is unknown.

Each PCR replicate from the sorted subsets contained about 200 ng DNA, which is about 31,000 T cell genomes. Clones were sequenced by immunoSEQ multiplex PCR, and TCRdb holds only the in-frame ones, with some missing. The sample records approximately 2,000,000 clones, 93% being singletons. Material for sequencing was naive CD8+ T cells from PBMCs. The V call is TRBV5-4, the J call TRBJ2-7, with 10 bases matching TRBD1. This receptor was identified in a man aged 18 to 30 in good health. Some clones in this sample may be carry-over from other donors' samples. The CDR3 DNA sequence: TGTGCCAGCAGCTCCCAGACAGGGGGCCTCTACGAGCAGTACTTC. Encoded protein: CASSSQTGGLYEQYF. The full variable domain, rest sourced from reference TRBV5-4 and TRBJ2-7, is ETGVTQSPTHLIKTRGQQVTLRCSSQSGHNTVSWYQQALGQGPQFIFQYYREEENGRGNFPPRFSGLQFPNYSSELNVNALELDDSALYLCASSSQTGGLYEQYFGPGTRLTVT.